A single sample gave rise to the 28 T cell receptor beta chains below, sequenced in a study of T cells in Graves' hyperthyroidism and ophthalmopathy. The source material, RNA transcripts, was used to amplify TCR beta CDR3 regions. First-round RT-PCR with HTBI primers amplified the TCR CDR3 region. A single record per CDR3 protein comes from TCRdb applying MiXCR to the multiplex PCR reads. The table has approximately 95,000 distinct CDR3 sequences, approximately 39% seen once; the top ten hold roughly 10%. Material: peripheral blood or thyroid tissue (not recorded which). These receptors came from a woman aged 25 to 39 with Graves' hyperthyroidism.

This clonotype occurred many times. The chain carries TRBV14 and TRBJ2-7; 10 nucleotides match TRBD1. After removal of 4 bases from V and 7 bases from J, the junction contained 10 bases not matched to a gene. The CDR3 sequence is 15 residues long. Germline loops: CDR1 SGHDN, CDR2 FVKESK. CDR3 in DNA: TGTGCCAGCAGCCTGACCGGGACAGGGGCTGGGGAGCAGTACTTC. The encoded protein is CASSLTGTGAGEQYF.

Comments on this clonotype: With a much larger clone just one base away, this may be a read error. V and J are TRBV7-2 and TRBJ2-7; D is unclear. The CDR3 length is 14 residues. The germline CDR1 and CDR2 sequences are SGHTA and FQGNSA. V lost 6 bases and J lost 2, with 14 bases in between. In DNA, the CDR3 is TGTGCCAGCAGTGCCCGCCCCGCCCCCTACGAGCAGTACTTC. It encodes CASSARPAPYEQYF.

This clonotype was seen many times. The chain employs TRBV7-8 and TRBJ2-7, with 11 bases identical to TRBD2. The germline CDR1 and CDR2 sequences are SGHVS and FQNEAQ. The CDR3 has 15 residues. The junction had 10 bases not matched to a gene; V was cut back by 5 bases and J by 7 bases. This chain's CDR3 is CASSISGRALYEQYF. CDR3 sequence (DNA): TGTGCCAGCAGCATTAGCGGGAGGGCTCTTTATGAGCAGTACTTC. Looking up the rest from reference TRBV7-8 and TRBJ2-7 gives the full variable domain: GAGVSQSPRYKVAKRGQDVALRCDPISGHVSLFWYQQALGQGPEFLTYFQNEAQLDKSGLPSDRFFAERPEGSVSTLKIQRTQQEDSAVYLCASSISGRALYEQYFGPGTRLTVT.

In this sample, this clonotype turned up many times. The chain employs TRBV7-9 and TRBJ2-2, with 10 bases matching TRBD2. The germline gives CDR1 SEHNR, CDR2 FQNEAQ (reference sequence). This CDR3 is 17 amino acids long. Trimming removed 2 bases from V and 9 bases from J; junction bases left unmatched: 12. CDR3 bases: TGTGCCAGCAGCTTAAGCGCCGGAGCGGGAGGGCCGTGGGAGCTGTTTTTT. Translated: CASSLSAGAGGPWELFF.

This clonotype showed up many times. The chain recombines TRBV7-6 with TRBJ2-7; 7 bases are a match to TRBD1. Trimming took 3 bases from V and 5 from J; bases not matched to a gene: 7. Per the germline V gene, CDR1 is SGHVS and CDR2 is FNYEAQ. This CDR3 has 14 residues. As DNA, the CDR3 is TGTGCCAGCAGCTTCAACAGGGGAATTGACGAGCAGTACTTC. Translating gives CASSFNRGIDEQYF.

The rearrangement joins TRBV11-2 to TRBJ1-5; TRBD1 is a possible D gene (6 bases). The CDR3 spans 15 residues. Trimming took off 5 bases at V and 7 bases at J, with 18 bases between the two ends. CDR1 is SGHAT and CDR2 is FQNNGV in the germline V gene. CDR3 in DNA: TGTGCCAGCAGCAGTGGGGGCCGGGGGCGACAGCCCCAGCATTTT. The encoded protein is CASSSGGRGRQPQHF.

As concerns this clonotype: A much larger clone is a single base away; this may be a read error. The CDR3 region has the DNA TGTGCCAGCAGCGACAGCAACACTGAAGCTCTCTTT. This encodes CASSDSNTEALF. V gene TRBV2 combines with J gene TRBJ1-1, with D perhaps matching TRBD1 (5 bases). This CDR3 comprises 12 residues. From germline, CDR1 is SNHLY and CDR2 FYNNEI. Looking up the rest from reference TRBV2 and TRBJ1-1 gives the full variable domain: EPEVTQTPSHQVTQMGQEVILRCVPISNHLYFYWYRQILGQKVEFLVSFYNNEISEKSEIFDDQFSVERPDGSNFTLKIRSTKLEDSAMYFCASSDSNTEALFGQGTRLTVV.

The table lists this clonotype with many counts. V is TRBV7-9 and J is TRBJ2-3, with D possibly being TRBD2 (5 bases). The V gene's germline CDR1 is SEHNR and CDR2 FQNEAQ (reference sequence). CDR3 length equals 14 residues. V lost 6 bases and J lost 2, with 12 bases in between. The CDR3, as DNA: TGTGCCAGCAGTCGTGGACTTACCACAGATACGCAGTATTTT. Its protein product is CASSRGLTTDTQYF.

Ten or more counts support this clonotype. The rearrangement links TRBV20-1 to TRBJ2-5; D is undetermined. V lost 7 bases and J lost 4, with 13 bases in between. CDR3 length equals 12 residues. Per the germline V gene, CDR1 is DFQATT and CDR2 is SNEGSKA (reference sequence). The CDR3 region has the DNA TGCAGTGGGGGTCGGGCAGGAGAGACCCAGTACTTC. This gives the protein CSGGRAGETQYF.

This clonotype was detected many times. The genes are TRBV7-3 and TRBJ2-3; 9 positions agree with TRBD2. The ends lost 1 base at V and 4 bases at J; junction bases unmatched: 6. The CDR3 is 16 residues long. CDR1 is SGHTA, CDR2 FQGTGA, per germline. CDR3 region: CASSLNGGRAADTQYF. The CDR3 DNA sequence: TGTGCCAGCAGCTTAAATGGCGGGAGGGCCGCAGATACGCAGTATTTT.

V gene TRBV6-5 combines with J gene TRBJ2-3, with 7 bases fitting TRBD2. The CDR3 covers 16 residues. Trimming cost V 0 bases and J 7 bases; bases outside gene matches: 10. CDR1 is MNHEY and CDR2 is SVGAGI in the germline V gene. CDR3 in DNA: TGTGCCAGCAGTTACTCGGGGGGGTCCACCTCGAATACGCAGTATTTT. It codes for CASSYSGGSTSNTQYF.

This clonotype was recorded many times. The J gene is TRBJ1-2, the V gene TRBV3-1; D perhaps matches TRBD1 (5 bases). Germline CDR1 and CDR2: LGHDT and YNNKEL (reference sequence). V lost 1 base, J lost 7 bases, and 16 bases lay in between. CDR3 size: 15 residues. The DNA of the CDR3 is TGTGCCAGCAGCCAAGGGACATGGGCCGTCGGTGGCTACACCTTC. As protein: CASSQGTWAVGGYTF. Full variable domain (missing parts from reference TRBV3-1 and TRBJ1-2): DTAVSQTPKYLVTQMGNDKSIKCEQNLGHDTMYWYKQDSKKFLKIMFSYNNKELIINETVPNRFSPKSPDKAHLNLHINSLELGDSAVYFCASSQGTWAVGGYTFGSGTRLTVV.

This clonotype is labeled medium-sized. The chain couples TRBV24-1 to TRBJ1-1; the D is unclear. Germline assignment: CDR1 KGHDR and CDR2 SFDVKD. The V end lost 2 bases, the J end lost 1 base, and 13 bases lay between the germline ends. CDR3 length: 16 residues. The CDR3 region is CATSDSGWAGNTEAFF. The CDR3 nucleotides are TGTGCCACCAGTGATTCGGGATGGGCCGGGAACACTGAAGCTTTCTTT.

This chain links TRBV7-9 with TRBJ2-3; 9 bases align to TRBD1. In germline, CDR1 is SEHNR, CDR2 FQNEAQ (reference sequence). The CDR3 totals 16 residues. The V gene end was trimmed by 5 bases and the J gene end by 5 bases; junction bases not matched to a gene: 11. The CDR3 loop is CASSPPPGQGRDTQYF. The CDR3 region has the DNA TGTGCCAGCAGCCCCCCCCCGGGACAGGGTAGAGATACGCAGTATTTT.

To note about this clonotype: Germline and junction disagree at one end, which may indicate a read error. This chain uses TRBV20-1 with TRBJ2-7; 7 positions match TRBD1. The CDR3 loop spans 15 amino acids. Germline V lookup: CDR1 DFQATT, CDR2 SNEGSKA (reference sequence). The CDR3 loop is CSAIGTALAGYERYF. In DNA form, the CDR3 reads TGCAGTGCTATCGGGACAGCCCTAGCAGGCTACGAGCGGTACTTC.

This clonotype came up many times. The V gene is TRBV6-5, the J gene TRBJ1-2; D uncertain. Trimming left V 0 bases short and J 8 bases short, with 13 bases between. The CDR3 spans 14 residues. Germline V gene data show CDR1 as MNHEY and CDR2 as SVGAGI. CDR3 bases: TGTGCCAGCAGTTACTCGGGAGGCCTGGAGGGCTACACCTTC. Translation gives CASSYSGGLEGYTF.

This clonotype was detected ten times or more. The CDR3 nucleotides read TGTGCCAGCAGCTTAGGGGGGGGGACCACAGATACGCAGTATTTT. This sequence encodes CASSLGGGTTDTQYF. V gene TRBV7-9 combines with J gene TRBJ2-3; 7 bases fit TRBD2. The CDR3 length is 15 residues. Germline V lookup: CDR1 SEHNR, CDR2 FQNEAQ (reference sequence). V was clipped by 1 base and J by 2 bases; unmatched bases: 3. Looking up the rest from reference TRBV7-9 and TRBJ2-3 gives the full variable domain: DTGVSQNPRHKITKRGQNVTFRCDPISEHNRLYWYRQTLGQGPEFLTYFQNEAQLEKSRLLSDRFSAERPKGSFSTLEIQRTEQGDSAMYLCASSLGGGTTDTQYFGPGTRLTVL.

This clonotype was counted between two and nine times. DNA for the CDR3: TGTGCCATCAAGGATAACAGGAGCTACTATGGCTACACCTTC. Translated: CAIKDNRSYYGYTF. The chain uses TRBV10-3 and TRBJ1-2; weak D call: TRBD1 (5 bases). CDR1 and CDR2 from the germline V gene are ENHRY and SYGVKD. This CDR3 has 14 amino acids. Trimming stripped 7 bases from V and 3 bases from J, with 15 bases between.

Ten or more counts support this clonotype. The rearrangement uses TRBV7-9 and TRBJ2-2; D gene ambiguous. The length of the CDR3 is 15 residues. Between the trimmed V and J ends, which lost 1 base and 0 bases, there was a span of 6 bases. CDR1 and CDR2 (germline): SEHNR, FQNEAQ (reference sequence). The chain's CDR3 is CASSLGRTNTGELFF. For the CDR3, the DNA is TGTGCCAGCAGCTTAGGGCGGACGAACACCGGGGAGCTGTTTTTT.

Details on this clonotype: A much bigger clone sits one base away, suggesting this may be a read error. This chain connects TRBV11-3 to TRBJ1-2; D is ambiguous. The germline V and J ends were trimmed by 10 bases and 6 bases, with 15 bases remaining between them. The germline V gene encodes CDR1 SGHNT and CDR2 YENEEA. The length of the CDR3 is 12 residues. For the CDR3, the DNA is TGTGCCATTAACGAGCGGGCCCATGGCTACACCTTC. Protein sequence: CAINERAHGYTF.

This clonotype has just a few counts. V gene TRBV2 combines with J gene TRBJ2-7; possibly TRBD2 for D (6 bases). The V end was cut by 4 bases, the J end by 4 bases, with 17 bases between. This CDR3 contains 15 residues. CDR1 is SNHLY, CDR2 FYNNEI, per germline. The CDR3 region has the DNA TGTGCCAGCAGTGCTACCGGGGGTGGAAGGTACGAGCAGTACTTC. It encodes CASSATGGGRYEQYF.

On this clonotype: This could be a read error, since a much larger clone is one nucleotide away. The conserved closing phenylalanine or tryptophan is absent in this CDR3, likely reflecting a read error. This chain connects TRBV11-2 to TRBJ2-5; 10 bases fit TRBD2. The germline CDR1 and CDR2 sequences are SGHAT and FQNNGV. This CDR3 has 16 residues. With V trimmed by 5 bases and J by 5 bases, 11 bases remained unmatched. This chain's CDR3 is CASSQDLLAGRETQYL. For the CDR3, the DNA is TGTGCCAGCAGCCAAGATCTACTAGCGGGAAGGGAGACCCAGTACCTC.

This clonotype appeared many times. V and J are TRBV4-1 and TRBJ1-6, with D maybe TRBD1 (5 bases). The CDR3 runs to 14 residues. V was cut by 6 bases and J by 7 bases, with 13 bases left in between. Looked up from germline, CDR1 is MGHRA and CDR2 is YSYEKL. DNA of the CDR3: TGCGCCAGCAGACTAGCCGGGGCCAATTCACCCCTCCACTTT. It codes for CASRLAGANSPLHF.

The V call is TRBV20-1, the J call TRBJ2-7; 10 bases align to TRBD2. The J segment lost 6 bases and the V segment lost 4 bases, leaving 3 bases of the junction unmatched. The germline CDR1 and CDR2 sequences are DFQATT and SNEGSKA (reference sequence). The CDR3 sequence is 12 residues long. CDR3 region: CSATSGSTEQYF. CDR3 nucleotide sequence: TGCAGTGCTACTAGCGGGAGTACCGAGCAGTACTTC.

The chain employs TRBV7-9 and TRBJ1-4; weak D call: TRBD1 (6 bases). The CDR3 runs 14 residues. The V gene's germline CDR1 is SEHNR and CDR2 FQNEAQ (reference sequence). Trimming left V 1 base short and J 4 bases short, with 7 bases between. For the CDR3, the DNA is TGTGCCAGCAGCTTAGGGACAGTTAATGAAAAACTGTTTTTT. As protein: CASSLGTVNEKLFF.

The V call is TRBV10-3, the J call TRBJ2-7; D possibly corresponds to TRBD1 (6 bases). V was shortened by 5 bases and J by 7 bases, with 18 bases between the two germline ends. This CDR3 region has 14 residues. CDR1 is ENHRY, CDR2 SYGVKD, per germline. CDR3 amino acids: CAISIGQSAVEQYF. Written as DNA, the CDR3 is TGTGCCATCAGTATCGGACAGTCCGCTGTTGAGCAGTACTTC.

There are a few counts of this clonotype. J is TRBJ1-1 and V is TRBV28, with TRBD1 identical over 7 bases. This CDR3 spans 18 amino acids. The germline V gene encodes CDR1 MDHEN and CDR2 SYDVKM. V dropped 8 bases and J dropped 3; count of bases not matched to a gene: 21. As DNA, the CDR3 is TGTGCCAGCTCAGTAGCCGTCTTTAGGGGGCGGAGGGACACTGAAGCTTTCTTT. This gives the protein CASSVAVFRGRRDTEAFF.

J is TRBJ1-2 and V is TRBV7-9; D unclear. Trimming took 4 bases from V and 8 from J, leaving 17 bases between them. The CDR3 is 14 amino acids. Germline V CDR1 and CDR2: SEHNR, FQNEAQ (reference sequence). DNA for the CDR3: TGTGCCAGCAGCTCCCAGCCTCTGGGGTACGGCTACACCTTC. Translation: CASSSQPLGYGYTF.